Presented here are 14 T cell receptor beta chains from one specimen sequenced in a study of CD8+CD57+ T cells in acquired aplastic anemia. According to the study, genomic DNA was the template for TCR beta VDJ and CDR3 profiling. TCRdb reprocessed the reads with MiXCR, giving one entry per CDR3 protein. The data hold 100,000 to 150,000 distinct CDR3 sequences, with roughly 50% observed a single time. Sequenced material: sorted CD4+, CD8+, or CD8+CD57+ T cells (not recorded which) from PBMCs. These receptors came from a human donor in good health, serving as a control.

This rearrangement joins TRBV7-9 to TRBJ2-7; 8 nucleotides match TRBD1. V gave up 1 base and J gave up 6 bases; unmatched junction bases: 2. CDR1 SEHNR and CDR2 FQNEAQ come from the germline V gene (reference sequence). The CDR3 extends over 13 amino acids. CDR3 DNA: TGTGCCAGCAGCTTAGGGACAGGGAGCGAGCAGTACTTC. It specifies CASSLGTGSEQYF.

The V and J genes are TRBV7-8 and TRBJ2-7; D remains unclear. This CDR3 comprises 13 residues. The germline CDR1 and CDR2 sequences are SGHVS and FQNEAQ. V shed 1 base and J shed 6 bases, with 10 bases lying between them. CDR3 amino acids: CASSLDISLEQYV. CDR3 bases: TGTGCCAGCAGCTTAGACATTTCCCTCGAGCAGTACGTC.

This clonotype was counted many times. V is TRBV6-1 and J is TRBJ2-7; TRBD2 aligns across 10 bases. This CDR3 has 14 amino acids. The V gene end was trimmed by 7 bases and the J gene end by 3 bases; junction bases not matched to a gene: 6. Germline V lookup: CDR1 MNHNS, CDR2 SASEGT. CDR3 amino acids: CASTRASGGYEQYF. CDR3 DNA sequence: TGTGCCAGCACCCGGGCTAGCGGGGGCTACGAGCAGTACTTC.

This chain joins TRBV10-3 and TRBJ2-7, with 8 bases identical to TRBD1. Looked up from germline, CDR1 is ENHRY and CDR2 is SYGVKD. The trim removed 4 bases at V and 6 bases at J, leaving 2 bases unmatched. The CDR3 sequence is 12 residues long. The CDR3 DNA follows: TGTGCCATCAGTGTGGGGACAGGCGAGCAGTACTTC. It specifies CAISVGTGEQYF.

This clonotype was observed many times. The rearrangement links TRBV28 to TRBJ2-7; D uncertain. Germline V gene lookup returns CDR1 MDHEN and CDR2 SYDVKM. The CDR3 totals 14 residues. The V end lost 4 bases, the J end lost 0 bases, and 10 bases lay between the germline ends. The CDR3, as DNA: TGTGCCAGCAGTTCGGAATTATACTCCTACGAGCAGTACTTC. It yields the protein CASSSELYSYEQYF.

V usage is TRBV11-1 and J usage is TRBJ1-6; possible D gene TRBD1, 5 bases. Germline lookup yields CDR1 SGHAT and CDR2 FQDESV (reference sequence). Between the trimmed V and J ends, which lost 2 bases and 7 bases, there was a span of 15 bases. The CDR3 runs 16 residues. Here the CDR3 DNA reads TGTGCCAGCAGCTTACAGGGAGAGGCGGGCAATTCACCCCTCCACTTT. Protein: CASSLQGEAGNSPLHF.

The table lists this clonotype with many counts. J is TRBJ1-1 and V is TRBV2, with D possibly being TRBD1 (5 bases). Trimming pared 6 bases from V and 1 base from J, leaving 12 bases between. Looked up from germline, CDR1 is SNHLY and CDR2 is FYNNEI. This CDR3 contains 14 residues. CDR3 sequence (DNA): TGTGCCAGCAGGAAACGACAGTCGAACACTGAAGCTTTCTTT. Its protein is CASRKRQSNTEAFF.

This clonotype was counted many times. The gene calls are TRBV7-2 and TRBJ1-1; TRBD1 matches at 7 bases. The germline V gene has CDR1 SGHTA and CDR2 FQGNSA. This CDR3 comprises 16 residues. V was clipped by 1 base and J by 2 bases; unmatched bases: 7. The CDR3 region has the DNA TGTGCCAGCAGCTTAGAAAAGACAGGGCCCAACACTGAAGCTTTCTTT. This encodes CASSLEKTGPNTEAFF.

The chain has TRBV6-1 and TRBJ2-3; the D is unclear. The germline V and J ends were trimmed by 5 bases and 7 bases, with 10 bases remaining between them. Per the germline V gene, CDR1 is MNHNS and CDR2 is SASEGT. The CDR3 has 12 amino acids. CDR3 coding DNA: TGTGCCAGCAGTATGGAGCTCAATACGCAGTATTTT. It specifies CASSMELNTQYF.

This chain connects TRBV19 to TRBJ1-5; D may be TRBD1 (5 bases). Looked up from germline, CDR1 is LNHDA and CDR2 is SQIVND (reference sequence). This CDR3 spans 16 amino acids. V was pared by 3 bases and J by 5 bases, with 17 bases between. The CDR3 DNA reads TGTGCCAGTAGTATGCTGGGGCAGGGACGGCATCAGCCCCAGCATTTT. This sequence encodes CASSMLGQGRHQPQHF.

V and J are TRBV25-1 and TRBJ1-2; 7 bases agree with TRBD1. CDR3 length equals 13 residues. Germline V gene data show CDR1 as MGHDK and CDR2 as SYGVNS. Trimming at V came to 8 bases and at J to 3 bases, leaving 6 bases not matched to a gene. In nucleotides, the CDR3 is TGTGCCAGCTCAGGGGACAGCGACTATGGCTACACCTTC. It yields the protein CASSGDSDYGYTF.

Ten or more counts support this clonotype. The chain links TRBV5-1 to TRBJ2-7, with 7 bases aligning to TRBD1. This CDR3 is built from 13 residues. The ends lost 4 bases at V and 3 bases at J; junction bases unmatched: 4. Germline loops: CDR1 SGHRS, CDR2 YFSETQ. The CDR3 reads CASSQGQNYEQYF. The DNA of the CDR3 is TGCGCCAGCAGCCAGGGACAGAACTACGAGCAGTACTTC.

The V call is TRBV25-1, the J call TRBJ2-7; D may be TRBD1 (5 bases). This CDR3 is built from 13 residues. Germline CDR1 MGHDK, CDR2 SYGVNS. V was shortened by 5 bases and J by 7 bases, with 15 bases between the two germline ends. The CDR3 protein is CASSPPGMGEQYF. Written as DNA, the CDR3 is TGTGCCAGCAGTCCCCCAGGGATGGGTGAGCAGTACTTC.

This clonotype appeared many times. The genes are TRBV20-1 and TRBJ2-2, with TRBD1 identical over 7 bases. Germline trimming cut 4 bases from V and 0 bases from J; bases unmatched to any gene: 5. The CDR3 is 15 amino acids. Looked up from germline, CDR1 is DFQATT and CDR2 is SNEGSKA (reference sequence). The CDR3, as DNA: TGCAGTGCTAAGATCGGGACAGCGAACACCGGGGAGCTGTTTTTT. Protein: CSAKIGTANTGELFF.